The 6 T cell receptor beta chains reported below all come from one sample, sequenced in a study of blood T cell repertoires in COVID-19. Sequenced by immunoSEQ multiplex PCR; TCRdb stores in-frame clones only, minus some. The sample lists approximately 210,000 clones; 75% to 85% were seen once. Specimen: PBMCs or T cells enriched from blood (not recorded which). These receptors were obtained from a woman aged 50 to 65 with acute COVID-19.

The chain links TRBV5-4 to TRBJ1-2; possible D gene TRBD1, 5 bases. The germline gives CDR1 SGHNT, CDR2 YYREEE (reference sequence). V was trimmed by 2 bases and J by 8 bases, leaving 13 bases between them. The CDR3 length is 13 residues. CDR3 coding DNA: TGTGCCAGCAGCTTAGACAGCCAGTTAGGCTACACCTTC. Translation: CASSLDSQLGYTF.

This chain links TRBV11-3 with TRBJ2-1; D may be TRBD1 (6 bases). The CDR3 is 13 residues long. The germline V and J ends were trimmed by 3 bases and 7 bases, with 10 bases remaining between them. The germline V gene encodes CDR1 SGHNT and CDR2 YENEEA. CDR3 DNA: TGTGCCAGCAGCTTGGAAGGGGGTAATGAGCAGTTCTTC. The encoded protein is CASSLEGGNEQFF.

The chain has TRBV7-3 and TRBJ2-2; tentative D call: TRBD2 (6 bases). V dropped 1 base and J dropped 0 bases, with 9 bases sitting between them. The CDR3 loop spans 16 amino acids. CDR1 is SGHTA and CDR2 is FQGTGA in the germline V gene. CDR3 DNA: TGTGCCAGCAGCTTAAGCGGCGGGACGAACACCGGGGAGCTGTTTTTT. Its translation: CASSLSGGTNTGELFF.

This clone was seen only once. The chain couples TRBV11-2 to TRBJ2-1, with unresolved D. Germline V gives CDR1 SGHAT, CDR2 FQNNGV. Deletions cut 1 base from V and 0 bases from J, with 7 bases between. This CDR3 contains 15 residues. This CDR3 reads CASSLGHSSYNEQFF. The CDR3 nucleotides are TGTGCCAGCAGCTTAGGTCACAGCTCCTACAATGAGCAGTTCTTC.

The rearrangement links TRBV6-5 to TRBJ1-1, with 7 bases fitting TRBD1. The CDR3 contains 15 residues. Germline V gene lookup returns CDR1 MNHEY and CDR2 SVGAGI. Trimming cost V 4 bases and J 5 bases; bases outside gene matches: 10. The CDR3 coding sequence is TGTGCCAGCAGTTTAACTACAGGGGCACTTACTGAAGCTTTCTTT. Translation gives CASSLTTGALTEAFF.

Written as DNA, the CDR3 is TGCGCCAGCAGCGCGGCGCCCGGGACAGCCTATGGCTACACCTTC. It specifies CASSAAPGTAYGYTF. V usage is TRBV5-1 and J usage is TRBJ1-2; 7 positions agree with TRBD1. This CDR3 is 15 amino acids long. Trimming removed 4 bases from V and 4 bases from J; junction bases left unmatched: 10. CDR1 and CDR2 from the germline V gene are SGHRS and YFSETQ.